The sequence of this T cell receptor beta chain was determined in a study of T cell responses to AZD1222 COVID-19 vaccine. General study points: Scientists sampled the repertoires only once the peak T cell response had passed. Variant regions that are unmutated are reportedly the target of nearly half of spike-specific TCRs.

Assay: immunoSEQ multiplex PCR; the TCRdb copy retains only in-frame clones and omits some. The table has around 84,000 clones, about 83% seen once; the top ten hold 8.5% to 9%. A word on this clone: The target antigen is unknown. The sample contains more than one DNA sequence encoding this CDR3.

CDR1 and CDR2 from the germline V gene are MNHEY and SVGAGI. The CDR3 contains 12 residues. Trimming removed 0 bases at V and 8 bases at J, with 4 bases between. The chain combines TRBV6-5 with TRBJ1-4; D uncertain. This clonotype originated in an adult in good health. The sample here was peripheral blood, taken on day 0 of AZD1222 vaccination. The CDR3 coding sequence is TGTGCCAGCAGTTACTCGAACGAAAAACTGTTTTTT. It specifies CASSYSNEKLFF.